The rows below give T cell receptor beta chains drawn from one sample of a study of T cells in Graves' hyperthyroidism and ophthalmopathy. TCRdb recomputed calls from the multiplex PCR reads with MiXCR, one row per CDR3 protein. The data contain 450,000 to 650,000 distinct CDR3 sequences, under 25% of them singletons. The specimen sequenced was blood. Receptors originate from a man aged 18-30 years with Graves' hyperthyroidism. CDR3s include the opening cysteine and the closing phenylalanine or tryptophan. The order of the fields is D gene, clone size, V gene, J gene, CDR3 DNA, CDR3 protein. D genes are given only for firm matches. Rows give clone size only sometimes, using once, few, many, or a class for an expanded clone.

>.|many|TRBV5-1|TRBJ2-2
TGCGCCAGCAGCTTGGGAGGGGTGGACACCGGGGAGCTGTTTTTT
CASSLGGVDTGELFF
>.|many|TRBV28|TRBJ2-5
TGTGCCAGCAGTTTGGACAGTCCCCCTGAGACCCAGTACTTC
CASSLDSPPETQYF
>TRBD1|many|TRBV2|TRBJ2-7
TGTGCCAGCAACTTTTACCTACAGGGGTCCTACGAGCAGTACTTC
CASNFYLQGSYEQYF
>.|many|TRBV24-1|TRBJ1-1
TGTGCCACAACTCCAGGGGAGGGCGGTGAAGCTTTCTTT
CATTPGEGGEAFF
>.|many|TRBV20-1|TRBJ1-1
TGCAGTGCCCATCGGGACTCCGGGGGCACTGAAGCTTTCTTT
CSAHRDSGGTEAFF
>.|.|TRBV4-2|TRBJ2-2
TGTGCCAGCAGCCAAGTAGGGGGAGGGGCGGTAAACACCGGGGAGCTGTTTTTT
CASSQVGGGAVNTGELFF
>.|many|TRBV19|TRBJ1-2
TGTGCCAGTACCCGCCTCGGGTCACCGGATTATGGCTACACCTTC
CASTRLGSPDYGYTF
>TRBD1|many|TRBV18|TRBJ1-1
TGTGCCAGCTCCCGAACAGGGGGGATACGTCACACTGAAGCTTTCTTT
CASSRTGGIRHTEAFF
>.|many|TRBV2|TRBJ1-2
TGTGCCAGTGCAGACCGGGGAACGACTTATGGCTACACCTTC
CASADRGTTYGYTF
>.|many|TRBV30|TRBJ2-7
TGTGCCTGGAGTGTCAGGGTAGGCGAGCAGTACTTC
CAWSVRVGEQYF
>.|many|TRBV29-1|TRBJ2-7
TGCAGCGCGAAAAAACAGGGCCACGAGCAGTACTTC
CSAKKQGHEQYF
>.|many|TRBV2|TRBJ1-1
TGTGCCAGCAGCGACGCGAGACCCCAGGCCACTGAAGCTTTCTTT
CASSDARPQATEAFF